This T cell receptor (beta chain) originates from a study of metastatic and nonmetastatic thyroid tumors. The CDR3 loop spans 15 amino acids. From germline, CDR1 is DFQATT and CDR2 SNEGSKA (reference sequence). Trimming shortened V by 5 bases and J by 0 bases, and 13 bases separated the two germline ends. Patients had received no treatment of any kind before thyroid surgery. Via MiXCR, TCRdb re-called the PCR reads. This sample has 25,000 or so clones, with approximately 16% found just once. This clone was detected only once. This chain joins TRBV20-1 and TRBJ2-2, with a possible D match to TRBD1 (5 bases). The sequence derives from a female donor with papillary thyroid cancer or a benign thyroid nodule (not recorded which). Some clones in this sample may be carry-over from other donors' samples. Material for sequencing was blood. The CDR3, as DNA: TGCAGTGCTCGACCAGGGTTTACGAACACCGGGGAGCTGTTTTTT. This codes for CSARPGFTNTGELFF.